The 29 T cell receptor beta chains below come from one sample, sequenced in a study of blood T cell repertoires in COVID-19. Some clones are missing from TCRdb's copy, which holds only in-frame ones; the method was immunoSEQ multiplex PCR. The sample has about 340,000 clones, 65% to 85% seen once. Sequencing was performed on peripheral blood. These receptors came from a man aged 25 to 40 with active or convalescent COVID-19.

This chain uses TRBV7-3 with TRBJ2-3, with D perhaps TRBD1 (5 bases). Germline V gene data show CDR1 as SGHTA and CDR2 as FQGTGA. The CDR3 runs 15 residues. V lost 2 bases to trimming and J lost 5 bases, with 14 bases between them. CDR3 coding DNA: TGTGCCAGCAGCTTAGCAGGGATGGGCCGAGATACGCAGTATTTT. Its translation: CASSLAGMGRDTQYF. Full variable domain (missing parts from reference TRBV7-3 and TRBJ2-3): GAGVSQTPSNKVTEKGKYVELRCDPISGHTALYWYRQSLGQGPEFLIYFQGTGAADDSGLPNDRFFAVRPEGSVSTLKIQRTERGDSAVYLCASSLAGMGRDTQYFGPGTRLTVL.

This chain uses TRBV9 with TRBJ1-2; 7 bases map to TRBD1. The germline V gene encodes CDR1 SGDLS and CDR2 YYNGEE. This CDR3 is 15 amino acids long. The junction had 7 bases not matched to a gene; V was cut back by 1 base and J by 4 bases. CDR3 residues: CASSVRSQGGYGYTF. CDR3 sequence (DNA): TGTGCCAGCAGCGTAAGAAGCCAGGGGGGCTATGGCTACACCTTC. The variable domain in full, completed from reference TRBV9 and TRBJ1-2, reads DSGVTQTPKHLITATGQRVTLRCSPRSGDLSVYWYQQSLDQGLQFLIQYYNGEERAKGNILERFSAQQFPDLHSELNLSSLELGDSALYFCASSVRSQGGYGYTFGSGTRLTVV.

The gene calls are TRBV5-1 and TRBJ1-2; a weak D match, TRBD1 (5 bases). Germline V gene data show CDR1 as SGHRS and CDR2 as YFSETQ. The ends were cut back, 0 bases at V and 2 bases at J, with 11 bases in the middle. There are 15 residues in the CDR3. CDR3 coding DNA: TGCGCCAGCAGCTTGGCCCAGGGCCAGAACTATGGCTACACCTTC. It yields the protein CASSLAQGQNYGYTF.

This chain links TRBV28 with TRBJ1-1; 11 bases match TRBD1. The germline CDR1 and CDR2 sequences are MDHEN and SYDVKM. V shed 2 bases and J 12 bases; nucleotides not matched to a gene: 5. This CDR3 contains 13 residues. The CDR3 region has the DNA TGTGCCAGCAGTTTACCGGACAGGGGGCAAACTTTCTTT. This sequence encodes CASSLPDRGQTFF.

The rearrangement links TRBV7-6 to TRBJ2-3; the match to TRBD1 covers 8 bases. The V gene end was trimmed by 1 base and the J gene end by 1 base; junction bases not matched to a gene: 1. From germline, CDR1 is SGHVS and CDR2 FNYEAQ. The CDR3 extends over 15 amino acids. CDR3 region: CASSLGRGRTDTQYF. The DNA for the CDR3 is TGTGCCAGCAGCTTAGGCAGGGGGCGCACAGATACGCAGTATTTT.

The V call is TRBV20-1, the J call TRBJ2-7; D may be TRBD1 (6 bases). The CDR3 contains 13 residues. Germline CDR1 reads DFQATT; CDR2 reads SNEGSKA (reference sequence). Deletions cut 3 bases from V and 2 bases from J, with 11 bases between. The CDR3 loop is CSASRQGTYEQYF. CDR3 DNA sequence: TGCAGTGCTAGTCGGCAGGGGACCTACGAGCAGTACTTC.

CDR3 bases: TGTGCCAGCAGCTTAACGGCTACTAGCGGGGTGTATGACACCGGGGAGCTGTTTTTT. It encodes CASSLTATSGVYDTGELFF. V is TRBV7-3 and J is TRBJ2-2; TRBD2 agrees at 10 bases. Germline assignment: CDR1 SGHTA and CDR2 FQGTGA. The CDR3 is 19 residues long. J lost 3 bases, V lost 0 bases, and 10 bases had no gene match.

V usage is TRBV4-3 and J usage is TRBJ1-5, with 9 bases that match TRBD1. Losses at the gene ends were 4 bases for V and 7 bases for J; bases not matched to a gene: 5. From germline, CDR1 is LGHNA and CDR2 YSLEER. The CDR3 runs to 14 residues. The CDR3 bases are TGCGCCAGCAGCCCCGGACAGGGGAGGCAGCCCCAGCATTTT. This sequence encodes CASSPGQGRQPQHF.

This clone was observed a single time. Distinct nucleotide sequences in the sample also encode this CDR3. V and J are TRBV12-3 or TRBV12-4 and TRBJ1-2; the D is unclear. The CDR3 totals 12 residues. The V end was cut by 6 bases, the J end by 5 bases, with 10 bases between. The CDR3, as DNA: TGTGCCAGCAGCTCCGGGGTATATGGCTACACCTTC. Translation gives CASSSGVYGYTF.

As concerns this clone: Other DNA sequences in the sample encode the same CDR3. The chain employs TRBV18 and TRBJ2-2; the D is unclear. Germline CDR1 reads KGHSH; CDR2 reads LQKENI. CDR3 length equals 12 residues. V dropped 6 bases and J dropped 6 bases, with 8 bases sitting between them. The CDR3 DNA reads TGTGCCAGCTCCCCCTCGTCCGGGGAGCTGTTTTTT. It encodes CASSPSSGELFF.

The chain recombines TRBV29-1 with TRBJ1-5, with D perhaps TRBD1 (5 bases). V lost 4 bases and J 6 bases, leaving 22 bases between the germline ends. The CDR3 is 16 residues long. Per the germline V gene, CDR1 is SQVTM and CDR2 is ANQGSEA. In DNA, the CDR3 is TGCAGCGTTGTACCCACCGGGGGGGTGTGGAGTCAGCCCCAGCATTTT. The encoded protein is CSVVPTGGVWSQPQHF.

The J gene is TRBJ2-1, the V gene TRBV11-2, with D maybe TRBD1 (5 bases). The germline V gene has CDR1 SGHAT and CDR2 FQNNGV. Trimming took off 6 bases at V and 8 bases at J, with 20 bases between the two ends. The CDR3 covers 15 residues. In nucleotides, the CDR3 is TGTGCCAGCAGGATCAGGGTTAATGGTCAGGATGAGCAGTTCTTC. Amino acid sequence: CASRIRVNGQDEQFF.

V and J are TRBV4-3 and TRBJ1-3; D is perhaps TRBD1 (6 bases). CDR1 LGHNA and CDR2 YSLEER come from the germline V gene. The CDR3 is 18 amino acids. Trimming left V 0 bases short and J 3 bases short, with 18 bases between. In DNA form, the CDR3 reads TGCGCCAGCAGCCAAGATAGCCTATCCTGGACAGTTGGAAACACCATATATTTT. It translates to CASSQDSLSWTVGNTIYF.

This clone turned up a few times. The genes are TRBV6-1 and TRBJ2-1; D is possibly TRBD1 (6 bases). V lost 2 bases and J 2 bases, leaving 13 bases between the germline ends. Germline V lookup: CDR1 MNHNS, CDR2 SASEGT. CDR3 length: 16 residues. CDR3 in DNA: TGTGCCAGCAGTGAATCGAAGAGGGGGACCTACAATGAGCAGTTCTTC. Translation gives CASSESKRGTYNEQFF.

V usage is TRBV24-1 and J usage is TRBJ2-2; 13 bases line up with TRBD2. The junction had 9 bases not matched to a gene; V was cut back by 4 bases and J by 5 bases. Germline V CDR1 and CDR2: KGHDR, SFDVKD. The CDR3 loop spans 18 amino acids. This CDR3 reads CATSDPLAGGPDTGELFF. CDR3 in DNA: TGTGCCACCAGTGACCCACTAGCGGGAGGGCCGGATACCGGGGAGCTGTTTTTT.

CDR3 in DNA: TGTGCCAGCAGCTCCAGCCCTAGAGGGTCTGGCTACACCTTC. This translates into CASSSSPRGSGYTF. The V call is TRBV5-5, the J call TRBJ1-2; D uncertain. Trimming removed 3 bases at V and 7 bases at J, with 16 bases between. CDR3 size: 14 residues. The V gene's germline CDR1 is SGHKS and CDR2 YYEKEE (reference sequence).

V gene TRBV18 combines with J gene TRBJ1-3; no clear D. The germline V and J ends were trimmed by 3 bases and 0 bases, with 12 bases remaining between them. The CDR3 totals 16 residues. Germline loops: CDR1 KGHSH, CDR2 LQKENI. The CDR3 DNA reads as TGTGCCAGCTCACCGTCCATGGCCCTCTCTGGAAACACCATATATTTT. It encodes CASSPSMALSGNTIYF.

Comments on this clone: The same CDR3 is also encoded by other DNA sequences in this sample. The J gene is TRBJ1-1, the V gene TRBV19; a possible D gene is TRBD1 (6 bases). CDR3 length equals 13 residues. Germline CDR1 reads LNHDA; CDR2 reads SQIVND (reference sequence). Trimming removed 5 bases at V and 1 base at J, with 8 bases between. The CDR3 nucleotides read TGTGCCAGTAGTTCGGGACAGAACACTGAAGCTTTCTTT. This translates into CASSSGQNTEAFF.

The rearrangement uses TRBV15 and TRBJ2-7, with TRBD2 as a possible D gene (5 bases). The CDR3 contains 14 residues. Trimming left V 1 base short and J 2 bases short, with 9 bases between. Per germline, CDR1 LNHNV and CDR2 YYDKDF (reference sequence). The CDR3 loop reads CATSRGRVTYEQYF. The DNA for the CDR3 is TGTGCCACCAGCAGAGGGCGGGTCACCTACGAGCAGTACTTC.

This clone appeared a few times. The rearrangement joins TRBV29-1 to TRBJ2-1, with TRBD1 matching over 10 bases. Germline-derived CDR1 and CDR2 are SQVTM and ANQGSEA. The CDR3 has 13 residues. V gave up 7 bases and J gave up 2 bases; unmatched junction bases: 2. The CDR3 coding sequence is TGCAGCGGCGACAGGGGGCCCTACAATGAGCAGTTCTTC. Amino acid sequence: CSGDRGPYNEQFF.

The rearrangement joins TRBV18 to TRBJ2-1; 13 positions agree with TRBD2. The J segment lost 4 bases and the V segment lost 8 bases, leaving 2 bases of the junction unmatched. The germline gives CDR1 KGHSH, CDR2 LQKENI. CDR3 length: 14 residues. CDR3 DNA sequence: TGTGCCAGCGCGGGACTAGCGGGGTACAATGAGCAGTTCTTC. This gives the protein CASAGLAGYNEQFF.

This clone was counted at least ten times. The rearrangement links TRBV4-2 to TRBJ2-1; 9 positions agree with TRBD2. After removal of 1 base from V and 2 bases from J, the junction contained 9 bases not matched to a gene. The CDR3 sequence is 18 residues long. Germline CDR1 and CDR2: LGHNA and YNFKEQ. CDR3 region: CASSQVGSGGRPYNEQFF. The CDR3 nucleotides read TGTGCCAGCAGCCAAGTGGGTAGCGGGGGACGACCCTACAATGAGCAGTTCTTC.

This clone has just a few counts. V usage is TRBV5-1 and J usage is TRBJ1-4; 9 bases are shared with TRBD1. The CDR3 spans 15 residues. V was clipped by 0 bases and J by 8 bases; unmatched bases: 5. In germline, CDR1 is SGHRS, CDR2 YFSETQ. The CDR3 DNA sequence: TGCGCCAGCAGCTTGGGGGACAGGGAGGTAGAAAAACTGTTTTTT. Residues: CASSLGDREVEKLFF. Drawing the rest from reference TRBV5-1 and TRBJ1-4, the complete variable domain is KAGVTQTPRYLIKTRGQQVTLSCSPISGHRSVSWYQQTPGQGLQFLFEYFSETQRNKGNFPGRFSGRQFSNSRSEMNVSTLELGDSALYLCASSLGDREVEKLFFGSGTQLSVL.

The rearrangement joins TRBV24-1 to TRBJ2-1, with TRBD2 identical over 15 bases. CDR3 size: 17 residues. Germline lookup yields CDR1 KGHDR and CDR2 SFDVKD. V shed 4 bases, J shed 9 bases, and the junction held 9 bases outside the gene matches. For the CDR3, the DNA is TGTGCCACCAGTGAATATCGGACTAGCGGGAGGGCCAGTGAGCAGTTCTTC. Its protein product is CATSEYRTSGRASEQFF.

The rearrangement joins TRBV13 to TRBJ1-2; D is perhaps TRBD1 (6 bases). V shed 4 bases and J shed 4 bases, with 13 bases lying between them. The germline V gene encodes CDR1 PRHDT and CDR2 FYEKMQ (reference sequence). The CDR3 has 14 residues. The CDR3 is CASSSPQGIYGYTF. The CDR3 DNA is TGTGCCAGCAGCTCCCCCCAGGGGATCTATGGCTACACCTTC.

V gene TRBV28 combines with J gene TRBJ1-1; TRBD1 is a possible D gene (5 bases). Trimming took off 2 bases at V and 4 bases at J, with 23 bases between the two ends. CDR3 length equals 18 residues. Germline loops: CDR1 MDHEN, CDR2 SYDVKM. CDR3: CASSLAPDRVQGSTEAFF. The CDR3 DNA follows: TGTGCCAGCAGTTTAGCTCCCGACAGAGTACAAGGAAGCACTGAAGCTTTCTTT.

CDR3 bases: TGTGCCATCAAGGGGGGACAGGGGCAAGAGACCCAGTACTTC. This codes for CAIKGGQGQETQYF. The rearrangement joins TRBV10-3 to TRBJ2-5; 10 bases match TRBD1. The germline gives CDR1 ENHRY, CDR2 SYGVKD. The CDR3 extends over 14 amino acids. The V and J ends lost 7 bases and 2 bases, in that order; junction bases with no gene match: 4.

In this sample, this clone turned up many times. This chain uses TRBV4-1 with TRBJ1-2; 9 bases line up with TRBD1. Per the germline V gene, CDR1 is MGHRA and CDR2 is YSYEKL. J gave up 8 bases and V 5 bases, and 9 bases lay outside the gene matches. CDR3 length: 14 residues. CDR3 bases: TGCGCCAGCAGCAGCCGGGACAGGGTGATCGGCTACACCTTC. Its protein product is CASSSRDRVIGYTF.

This chain joins TRBV27 and TRBJ1-6; 7 bases match TRBD1. The CDR3 has 15 residues. Germline assignment: CDR1 MNHEY and CDR2 SMNVEV (reference sequence). The trim removed 9 bases at V and 2 bases at J, leaving 7 bases unmatched. In nucleotides, the CDR3 is TGTGCCAGTACAGGGGACCGCGCCTATAATTCACCCCTCCACTTT. Protein sequence: CASTGDRAYNSPLHF.